This TCR beta chain was recovered during a study of T cells in localized non-small cell lung cancer. This clone was counted between two and nine times. TCRdb keeps only in-frame clones here, not all; method: immunoSEQ multiplex PCR. The repertoire holds about 960 clones, with 15% to 20% as singletons. The receptor's source is a man between 35 and 75 years old with stage II squamous cell lung carcinoma. The sequenced sample was lung tumor tissue, obtained before any cancer treatment.

This CDR3 reads CAWSEGGEQYF. Written as DNA, the CDR3 is TGTGCCTGGAGTGAAGGGGGCGAGCAGTACTTC. The J gene is TRBJ2-7, the V gene TRBV30; the D gene is possibly TRBD1 (6 bases). The CDR3 has 11 residues. Trimming removed 1 base at V and 6 bases at J, with 7 bases between. Per the germline V gene, CDR1 is GTSNPN and CDR2 is SVGIG (reference sequence).